This paragraph reports one T cell receptor (beta chain). What antigen it recognizes has not been identified. No clone much larger than this one lies a single base away; base qualities are absent. The data were taken from a study of regulatory dendritic cells for organ transplantation (TCRdb year 2017). About the full investigation: The TCRbeta repertoires of sorted naive and memory CD4+ and CD8+ T cells were sequenced before and after allostimulation with regulatory or mature dendritic cells. Points the paper makes about the study in general: Naive CD4+ and CD8+ T cells showed highly diverse repertoires, whereas memory cells were less diverse and memory CD8+ cells were the most oligoclonal. Only a couple of subjects were sequenced, and considerable between-individual heterogeneity in the alloreactive memory CD8+ T cell pool was noted by the authors. In both subjects, allostimulation led to expansion of memory CD8+ clones, though the expansion induced by regulatory dendritic cells appeared to be more limited than that induced by mature dendritic cells. Among the resting subsets, the most alloreactive TCR clonotypes were found in memory CD8+ T cells.

CDR1 SGHNT and CDR2 YYREEE are derived from the germline V gene (reference sequence). V lost 1 base and J lost 4 bases; the stretch between them is 11 bases long. Including cysteine and phenylalanine, the CDR3 has 14 amino acids. The read is trimmed to its CDR3 DNA, 42 bases read in frame from base 1. Naive T cells were sorted as CD45RA+ and memory T cells as CD45RO+ CD4+ or CD8+ cells by FACS. The T cells used for TCR sequencing were obtained from a couple of healthy control subjects. Sorted T cell subsets that were not stimulated were used as baseline controls for the mixed lymphocyte reactions. The Qiagen DNeasy Blood & Tissue Kit was used for extraction of genomic DNA. Multiplexed two-step PCR with Vbeta-specific forward primers and Jbeta-specific reverse primers was used to amplify TCRbeta CDR3 regions. The TCRbeta libraries were sequenced on an Illumina instrument via the immunoSEQ service. The paper's data handling went like this. IMGT annotation was used to assign V, D and J genes, and synthetic CDR3 analogues were used to correct counts for multiplex PCR bias. The immunoSEQ Analyzer calculated repertoire clonality as one minus the normalized Shannon entropy. Clonal expansion was defined using Fisher's exact test with Benjamini-Hochberg false discovery rate control and a two-tailed threshold of P<0.01. TCRdb mirrors the immuneACCESS table, restricted to in-frame sequences. Some clones are absent from its copies; in checked studies, under half trace to an unresolved V gene, and the reason for the others is unknown. V and J calls and clone size are as listed in that table; D and trimming were resolved from the DNA. The sample has under 45,000 clones on record, roughly nine tenths of them singletons. The top ten hold under 0.075% of the sample.

The origin of this receptor is a human donor in good health. Material: naive CD4+ T cells from blood. What the cell subset or site label conveys for this sample: CD45RA+ naive T cells. The chain was built from TRBV5-4 and TRBJ1-1, with the D gene call left open. The CDR3 has the sequence CASSLYISITEAFF. DNA sequence: TGTGCCAGCAGCTTGTACATCAGCATCACTGAAGCTTTCTTT.